The 19 T cell receptor beta chains in this list originate from one sample, sequenced in a study of naive and memory T cell subsets (dated by TCRdb to 2015 to 2018). Here is what the overall study found, with its caveats: A few larger clonotypes were present in naive repertoires, especially CD8 naive repertoires, and these clonotypes were possibly memory cells re-expressing CD45RA.

Their antigens remain unidentified. Libraries were made using UMI-ligation and nested PCR. Sequencing was performed on an Illumina MiSeq. To cover both TRBC1 and TRBC2, the beta constant-region primer consisted of an equimolar mix of two oligonucleotides. The ligated cDNA went through four rounds of PCR with nested alpha and beta constant-region primers together with the SP2 primer. The public reads were quality trimmed at Q25 with fastp and then assembled into clones with MiXCR by TCRdb, keeping productive beta chains. Here each entry gathers all rows of one CDR3 protein and keeps the most common genes and DNA. In all, the sample holds around 140,000 distinct CDR3 sequences, and approximately 20% of those were seen once. Of the sample, approximately 0.58% falls within the top ten clones. The sequencing sample was made of naive CD8+ T cells from blood. The cell subset or site label corresponds to: naive T cells, CD45RA high CD27+. The source is a human donor in good health.

V and J are TRBV30 and TRBJ2-7; 7 bases line up with TRBD1. Germline V gene lookup returns CDR1 GTSNPN and CDR2 SVGIG (reference sequence). The CDR3 extends over 16 amino acids. Germline trimming cut 3 bases from V and 5 bases from J; bases unmatched to any gene: 16. The CDR3 DNA is TGTGCCTGGAGCGGTACAGGGGTAGTCTCCCAGGACGAGCAGTACTTC. It codes for CAWSGTGVVSQDEQYF.

This clonotype was recorded at least ten times. V is TRBV25-1 and J is TRBJ2-1, with TRBD1 matching 11 bases. The V gene end was trimmed by 6 bases and the J gene end by 9 bases; junction bases not matched to a gene: 4. Germline V gene data show CDR1 as MGHDK and CDR2 as SYGVNS. CDR3 size: 13 residues. DNA of the CDR3: TGTGCCAGCAGCCTTGGGACAGGGGGTGAGCAGTTCTTC. Its protein product is CASSLGTGGEQFF.

Only a few counts were recorded for this clonotype. The chain uses TRBV6-5 and TRBJ2-1; D may be TRBD2 (5 bases). Germline V lookup: CDR1 MNHEY, CDR2 SVGAGI. Trimming cost V 7 bases and J 4 bases, with 11 bases left between them. This CDR3 has 13 residues. This CDR3 reads CASNSGKYNEQFF. The CDR3 bases are TGTGCCAGCAACTCGGGAAAATACAATGAGCAGTTCTTC.

DNA for the CDR3: TGCGCCAGCAGCTGGTCCGGGACAGAAACCTACGAGCAGTACTTC. Its translation is CASSWSGTETYEQYF. V gene TRBV5-1 combines with J gene TRBJ2-7, with 7 nucleotides matching TRBD1. Per the germline V gene, CDR1 is SGHRS and CDR2 is YFSETQ. Trimming removed 3 bases from V and 2 bases from J; junction bases left unmatched: 8. This CDR3 has 15 amino acids.

The chain carries TRBV12-3 or TRBV12-4 and TRBJ2-1; maybe TRBD2 (5 bases). The CDR3 totals 15 residues. The ends were cut back, 6 bases at V and 0 bases at J, with 12 bases in the middle. In DNA, the CDR3 is TGTGCCAGCAGCCCCGCGGCGGGCTCCTACAATGAGCAGTTCTTC. Protein: CASSPAAGSYNEQFF.

J is TRBJ2-1 and V is TRBV12-5; D gene unclear. The V end was cut by 0 bases, the J end by 4 bases, with 7 bases between. CDR1 is LGHNT and CDR2 is FRNRAP in the germline V gene. This CDR3 has 14 amino acids. The CDR3 sequence is CASGLVPSYNEQFF. The CDR3 DNA follows: TGTGCTAGTGGTTTGGTTCCCAGTTACAATGAGCAGTTCTTC.

This clonotype was detected only a few times. V gene TRBV9 combines with J gene TRBJ1-5; TRBD1 might be the D (5 bases). Germline V gene sequence: CDR1 SGDLS, CDR2 YYNGEE. The CDR3 runs 14 residues. The germline V and J ends were trimmed by 0 bases and 4 bases, with 8 bases remaining between them. The CDR3 nucleotides are TGTGCCAGCAGCGTAGCGGAGGGGAATCAGCCCCAGCATTTT. Protein product: CASSVAEGNQPQHF.

The V call is TRBV14, the J call TRBJ2-1; no firm D call. The CDR3 runs 12 residues. Trimming cost V 0 bases and J 13 bases, with 10 bases left between them. In germline, CDR1 is SGHDN, CDR2 FVKESK. The CDR3: CASSQDIGLQFF. The DNA for the CDR3 is TGTGCCAGCAGCCAAGATATAGGTCTTCAGTTCTTC.

The V and J genes are TRBV12-3 or TRBV12-4 and TRBJ2-1, with TRBD2 identical over 9 bases. V shed 7 bases and J 3 bases; nucleotides not matched to a gene: 7. The CDR3 has 15 amino acids. CDR3 region: CASTIAGVSYNEQFF. The CDR3 DNA sequence: TGTGCCAGCACTATAGCGGGAGTTAGCTACAATGAGCAGTTCTTC.

V usage is TRBV5-5 and J usage is TRBJ2-1; D might be TRBD1 (6 bases). The CDR3 covers 18 residues. Germline-derived CDR1 and CDR2 are SGHKS and YYEKEE (reference sequence). Trimming took 0 bases from V and 8 from J, leaving 24 bases between them. CDR3 sequence reads: CASSLAGRTGFLTDEQFF. Here the CDR3 DNA reads TGTGCCAGCAGCTTGGCCGGTAGAACAGGGTTCTTAACCGATGAGCAGTTCTTC.

This clonotype occurred a few times. This sequence joins TRBV28 and TRBJ1-1; no definite D call. Germline V CDR1 and CDR2: MDHEN, SYDVKM. Trimming took 1 base from V and 4 from J, leaving 7 bases between them. The CDR3 length is 13 residues. CDR3 DNA sequence: TGTGCCAGCAGTTTATATCCGGGCACTGAAGCTTTCTTT. It specifies CASSLYPGTEAFF.

The chain links TRBV27 to TRBJ2-1; D is uncertain. The V end was cut by 0 bases, the J end by 8 bases, with 11 bases between. Germline CDR1 and CDR2: MNHEY and SMNVEV (reference sequence). The CDR3 has 14 residues. The CDR3, as DNA: TGTGCCAGCAGTTTATCCCCGGTTGTGGATGAGCAGTTCTTC. Its translation: CASSLSPVVDEQFF.

The chain links TRBV28 to TRBJ2-7, with 11 bases aligning to TRBD1. Germline loops: CDR1 MDHEN, CDR2 SYDVKM. The CDR3 contains 14 residues. Losses at the gene ends were 7 bases for V and 3 bases for J; bases not matched to a gene: 5. The CDR3 protein is CASTGQGAVYEQYF. Written as DNA, the CDR3 is TGTGCCAGCACCGGACAGGGGGCCGTCTACGAGCAGTACTTC.

The chain combines TRBV7-9 with TRBJ2-7, with 7 bases lining up with TRBD2. Unmatched junction bases numbered 17, after V lost 5 bases and J lost 4 bases. Germline-derived CDR1 and CDR2 are SEHNR and FQNEAQ (reference sequence). This CDR3 has 17 residues. In nucleotides, the CDR3 is TGTGCCAGCAGCACACCCCGTTCGGGCGGGAGCTCGTACGAGCAGTACTTC. The encoded protein is CASSTPRSGGSSYEQYF.

In its sample, this clonotype was seen a few times. This sequence joins TRBV6-2 or TRBV6-3 and TRBJ2-1; a possible D gene is TRBD2 (5 bases). CDR1 and CDR2 (germline): MNHEY, SVGEGT. Trimming took 6 bases from V and 10 from J, leaving 10 bases between them. This CDR3 region has 11 residues. The CDR3 DNA reads TGTGCCAGCAGCTCTAGCCGGGAGCAGTTCTTC. Amino acid sequence: CASSSSREQFF.

This clonotype was seen only a few times. This sequence joins TRBV29-1 and TRBJ2-1; TRBD1 matches at 10 bases. J gave up 8 bases and V 5 bases, and 27 bases lay outside the gene matches. Germline V lookup: CDR1 SQVTM, CDR2 ANQGSEA. The CDR3 is 20 amino acids. CDR3 amino acids: CSVPSPTGGLAGRPLHEQFF. CDR3 DNA sequence: TGCAGCGTTCCGTCTCCGACAGGGGGCTTGGCGGGAAGACCCCTCCATGAGCAGTTCTTC.

The chain recombines TRBV27 with TRBJ2-5; D is perhaps TRBD2 (6 bases). The CDR3 has 15 residues. V was clipped by 5 bases and J by 1 base, with 14 bases between them. Germline values: CDR1 MNHEY, CDR2 SMNVEV (reference sequence). CDR3: CASSGIGGSQETQYF. CDR3 in DNA: TGTGCCAGCAGTGGGATTGGGGGGTCCCAAGAGACCCAGTACTTC.

This clonotype has more than one count but fewer than ten. The rearrangement links TRBV20-1 to TRBJ1-2, with D unresolved. Germline loops: CDR1 DFQATT, CDR2 SNEGSKA (reference sequence). The V end lost 6 bases, the J end lost 3 bases, and 8 bases lay between the germline ends. The length of the CDR3 is 11 residues. This CDR3 reads CSADSDYGYTF. CDR3 DNA sequence: TGCAGTGCCGATAGTGACTATGGCTACACCTTC.

The chain links TRBV15 to TRBJ1-1; TRBD1 might be the D (5 bases). CDR1 is LNHNV, CDR2 YYDKDF, per germline (reference sequence). Trimming stripped 5 bases from V and 5 bases from J, with 12 bases between. The CDR3 runs to 13 residues. This CDR3 is CATSDGGVTEAFF. Here the CDR3 DNA reads TGTGCCACCAGCGACGGGGGTGTAACTGAAGCTTTCTTT.